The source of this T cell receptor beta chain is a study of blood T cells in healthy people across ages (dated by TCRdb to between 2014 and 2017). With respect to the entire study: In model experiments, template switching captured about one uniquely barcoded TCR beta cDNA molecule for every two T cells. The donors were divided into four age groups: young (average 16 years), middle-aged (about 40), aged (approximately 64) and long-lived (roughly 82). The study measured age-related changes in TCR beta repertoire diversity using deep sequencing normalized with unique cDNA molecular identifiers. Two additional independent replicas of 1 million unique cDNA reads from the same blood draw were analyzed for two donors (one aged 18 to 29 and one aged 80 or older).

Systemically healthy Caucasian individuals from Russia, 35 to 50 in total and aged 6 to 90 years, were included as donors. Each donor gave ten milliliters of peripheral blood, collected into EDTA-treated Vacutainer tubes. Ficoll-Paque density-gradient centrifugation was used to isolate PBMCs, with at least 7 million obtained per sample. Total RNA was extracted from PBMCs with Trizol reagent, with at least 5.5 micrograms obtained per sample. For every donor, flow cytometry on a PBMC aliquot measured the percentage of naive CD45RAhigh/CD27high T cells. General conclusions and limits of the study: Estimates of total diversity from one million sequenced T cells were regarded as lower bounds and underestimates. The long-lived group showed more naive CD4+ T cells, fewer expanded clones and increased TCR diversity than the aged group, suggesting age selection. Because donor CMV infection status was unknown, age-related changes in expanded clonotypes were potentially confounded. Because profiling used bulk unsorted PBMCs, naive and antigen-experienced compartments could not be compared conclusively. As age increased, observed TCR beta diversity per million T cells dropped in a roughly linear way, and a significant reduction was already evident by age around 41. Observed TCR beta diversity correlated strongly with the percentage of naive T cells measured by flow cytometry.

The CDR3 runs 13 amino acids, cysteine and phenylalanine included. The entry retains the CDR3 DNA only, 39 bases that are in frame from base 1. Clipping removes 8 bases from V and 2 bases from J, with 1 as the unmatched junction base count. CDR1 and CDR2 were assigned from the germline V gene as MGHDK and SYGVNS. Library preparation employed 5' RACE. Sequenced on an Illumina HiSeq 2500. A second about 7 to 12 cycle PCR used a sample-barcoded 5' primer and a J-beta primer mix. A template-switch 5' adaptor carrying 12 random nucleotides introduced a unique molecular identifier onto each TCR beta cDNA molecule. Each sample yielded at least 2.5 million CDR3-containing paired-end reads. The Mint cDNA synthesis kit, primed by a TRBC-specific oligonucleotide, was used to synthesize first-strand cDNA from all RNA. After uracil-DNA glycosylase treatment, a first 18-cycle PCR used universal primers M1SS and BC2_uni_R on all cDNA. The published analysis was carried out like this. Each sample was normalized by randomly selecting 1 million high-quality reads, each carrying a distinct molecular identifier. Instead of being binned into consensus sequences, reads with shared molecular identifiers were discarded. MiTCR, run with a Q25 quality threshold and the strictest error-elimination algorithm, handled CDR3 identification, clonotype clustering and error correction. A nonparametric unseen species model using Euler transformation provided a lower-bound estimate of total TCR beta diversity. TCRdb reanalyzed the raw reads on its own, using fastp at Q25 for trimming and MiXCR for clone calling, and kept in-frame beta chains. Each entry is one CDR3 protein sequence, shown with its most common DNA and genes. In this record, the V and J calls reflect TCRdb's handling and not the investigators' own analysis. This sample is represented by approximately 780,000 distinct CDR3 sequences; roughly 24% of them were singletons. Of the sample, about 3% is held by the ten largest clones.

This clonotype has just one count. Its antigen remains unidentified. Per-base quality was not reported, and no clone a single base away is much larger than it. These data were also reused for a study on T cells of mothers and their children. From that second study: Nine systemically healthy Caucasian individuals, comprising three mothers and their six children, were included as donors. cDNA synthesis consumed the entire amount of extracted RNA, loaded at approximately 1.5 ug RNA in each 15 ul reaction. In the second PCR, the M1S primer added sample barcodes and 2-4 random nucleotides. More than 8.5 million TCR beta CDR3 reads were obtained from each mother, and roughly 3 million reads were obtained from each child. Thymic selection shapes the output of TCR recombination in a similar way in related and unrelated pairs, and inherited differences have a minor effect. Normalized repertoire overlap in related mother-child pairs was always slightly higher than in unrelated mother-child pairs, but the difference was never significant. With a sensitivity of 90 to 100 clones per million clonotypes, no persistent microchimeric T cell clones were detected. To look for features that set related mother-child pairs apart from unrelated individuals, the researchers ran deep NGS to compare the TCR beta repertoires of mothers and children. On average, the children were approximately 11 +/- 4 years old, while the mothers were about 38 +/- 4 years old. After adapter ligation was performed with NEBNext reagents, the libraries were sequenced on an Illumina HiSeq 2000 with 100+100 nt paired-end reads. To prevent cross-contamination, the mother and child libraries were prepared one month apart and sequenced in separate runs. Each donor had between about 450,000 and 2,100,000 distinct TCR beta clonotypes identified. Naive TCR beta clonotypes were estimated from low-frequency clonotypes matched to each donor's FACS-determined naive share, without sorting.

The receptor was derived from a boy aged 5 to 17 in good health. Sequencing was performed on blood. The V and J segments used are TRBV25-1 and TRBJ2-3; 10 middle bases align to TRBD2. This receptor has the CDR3 CASGLAATDTQYF. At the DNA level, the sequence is TGTGCCAGCGGACTAGCGGCCACAGATACGCAGTATTTT.